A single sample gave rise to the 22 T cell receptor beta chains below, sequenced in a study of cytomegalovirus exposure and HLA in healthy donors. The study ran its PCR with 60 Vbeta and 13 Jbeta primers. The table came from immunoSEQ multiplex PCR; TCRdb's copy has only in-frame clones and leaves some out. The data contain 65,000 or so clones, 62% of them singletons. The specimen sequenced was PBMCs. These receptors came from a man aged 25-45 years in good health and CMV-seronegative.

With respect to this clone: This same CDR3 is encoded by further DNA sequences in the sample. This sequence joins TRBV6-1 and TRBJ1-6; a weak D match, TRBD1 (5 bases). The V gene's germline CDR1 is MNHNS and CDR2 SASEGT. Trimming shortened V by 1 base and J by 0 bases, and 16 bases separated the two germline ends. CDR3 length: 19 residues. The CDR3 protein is CASSEVGGKVSSYNSPLHF. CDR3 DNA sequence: TGTGCCAGCAGTGAAGTCGGGGGGAAGGTTAGCTCCTATAATTCACCCCTCCACTTT.

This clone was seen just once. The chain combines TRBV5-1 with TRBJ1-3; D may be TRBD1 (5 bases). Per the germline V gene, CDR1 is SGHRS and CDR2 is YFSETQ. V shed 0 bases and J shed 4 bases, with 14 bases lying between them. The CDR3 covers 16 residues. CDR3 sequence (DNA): TGCGCCAGCAGCTTGGATTCGGGGGAGGCCGGAAACACCATATATTTT. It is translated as CASSLDSGEAGNTIYF.

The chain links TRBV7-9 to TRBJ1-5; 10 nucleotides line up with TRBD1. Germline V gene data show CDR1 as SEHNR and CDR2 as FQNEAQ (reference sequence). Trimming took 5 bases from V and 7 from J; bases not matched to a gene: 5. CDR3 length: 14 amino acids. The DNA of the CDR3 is TGTGCCAGCAGCAGCGGACAGGGGGACCAGCCCCAGCATTTT. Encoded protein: CASSSGQGDQPQHF.

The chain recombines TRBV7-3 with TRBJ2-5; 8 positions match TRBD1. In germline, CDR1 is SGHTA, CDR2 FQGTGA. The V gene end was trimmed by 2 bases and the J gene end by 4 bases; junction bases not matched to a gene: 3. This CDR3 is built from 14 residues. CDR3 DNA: TGTGCCAGCAGCTTATCAGGGGGCCCAGAGACCCAGTACTTC. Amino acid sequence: CASSLSGGPETQYF. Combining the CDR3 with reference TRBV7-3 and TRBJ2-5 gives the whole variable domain GAGVSQTPSNKVTEKGKYVELRCDPISGHTALYWYRQSLGQGPEFLIYFQGTGAADDSGLPNDRFFAVRPEGSVSTLKIQRTERGDSAVYLCASSLSGGPETQYFGPGTRLLVL.

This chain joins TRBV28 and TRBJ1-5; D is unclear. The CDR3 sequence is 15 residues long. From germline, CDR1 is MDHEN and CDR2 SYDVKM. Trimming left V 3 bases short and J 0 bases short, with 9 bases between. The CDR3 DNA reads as TGTGCCAGCAGTTTGATACAGAATAGCAATCAGCCCCAGCATTTT. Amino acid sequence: CASSLIQNSNQPQHF.

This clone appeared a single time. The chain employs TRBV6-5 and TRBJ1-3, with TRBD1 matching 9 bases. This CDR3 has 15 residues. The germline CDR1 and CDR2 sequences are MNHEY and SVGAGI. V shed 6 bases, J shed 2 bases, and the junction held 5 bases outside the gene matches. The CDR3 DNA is TGTGCCAGCAGAAACAGGGGGCAGACTGGAAACACCATATATTTT. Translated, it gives CASRNRGQTGNTIYF.

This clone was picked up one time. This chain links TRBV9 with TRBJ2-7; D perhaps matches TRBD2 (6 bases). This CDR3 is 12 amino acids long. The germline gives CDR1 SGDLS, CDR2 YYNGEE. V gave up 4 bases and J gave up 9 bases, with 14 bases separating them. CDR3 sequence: CASSSMDYPQYF. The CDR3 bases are TGTGCCAGCAGCTCAATGGACTACCCGCAGTACTTC.

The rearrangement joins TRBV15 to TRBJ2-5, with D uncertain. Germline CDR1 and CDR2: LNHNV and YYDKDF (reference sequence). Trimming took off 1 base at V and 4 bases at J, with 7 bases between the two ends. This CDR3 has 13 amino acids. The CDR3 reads CATSRAPTETQYF. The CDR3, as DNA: TGTGCCACCAGCAGAGCCCCTACAGAGACCCAGTACTTC.

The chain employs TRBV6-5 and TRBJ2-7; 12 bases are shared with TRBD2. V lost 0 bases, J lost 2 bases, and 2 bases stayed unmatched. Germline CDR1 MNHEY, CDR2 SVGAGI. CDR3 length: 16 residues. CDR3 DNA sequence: TGTGCCAGCAGTTACTCGACTAGCGGGGGTACCTACGAGCAGTACTTC. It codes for CASSYSTSGGTYEQYF.

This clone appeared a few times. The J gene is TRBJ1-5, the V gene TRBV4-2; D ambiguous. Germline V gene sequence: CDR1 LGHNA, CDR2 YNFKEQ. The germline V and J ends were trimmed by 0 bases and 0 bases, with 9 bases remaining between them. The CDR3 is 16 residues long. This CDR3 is CASSQEQPNSNQPQHF. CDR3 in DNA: TGTGCCAGCAGCCAAGAACAGCCTAATAGCAATCAGCCCCAGCATTTT.

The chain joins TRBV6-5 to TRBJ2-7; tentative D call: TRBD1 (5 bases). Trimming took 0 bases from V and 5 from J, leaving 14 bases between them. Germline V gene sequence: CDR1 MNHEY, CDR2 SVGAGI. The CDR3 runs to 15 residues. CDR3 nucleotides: TGTGCCAGCAGTTACTCGGGGTGGGGCGGCGACGAGCAGTACTTC. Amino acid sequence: CASSYSGWGGDEQYF.

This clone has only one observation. The DNA for the CDR3 is TGTGCCTGGAGTGTCACAGGGGTTCGGATGAAAGAGACCCAGTACTTC. Translated, it gives CAWSVTGVRMKETQYF. This rearrangement joins TRBV30 to TRBJ2-5; 7 bases agree with TRBD1. The trim removed 0 bases at V and 3 bases at J, leaving 10 bases unmatched. The length of the CDR3 is 16 residues. The V gene's germline CDR1 is GTSNPN and CDR2 SVGIG (reference sequence).

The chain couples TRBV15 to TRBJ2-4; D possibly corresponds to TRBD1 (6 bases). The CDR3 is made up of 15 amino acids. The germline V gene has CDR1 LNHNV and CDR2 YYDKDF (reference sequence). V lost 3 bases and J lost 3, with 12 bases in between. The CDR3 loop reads CATSRKQGSKNIQYF. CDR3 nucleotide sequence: TGTGCCACCAGCAGGAAACAGGGAAGCAAAAACATTCAGTACTTC.

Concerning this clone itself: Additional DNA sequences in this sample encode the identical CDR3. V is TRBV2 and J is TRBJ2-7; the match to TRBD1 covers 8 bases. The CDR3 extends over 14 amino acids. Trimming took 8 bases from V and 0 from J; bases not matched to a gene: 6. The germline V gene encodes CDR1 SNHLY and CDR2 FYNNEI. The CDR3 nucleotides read TGTGCCAGCCTAAGACAGGGGAGCTCCTACGAGCAGTACTTC. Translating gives CASLRQGSSYEQYF.

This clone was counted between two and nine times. The DNA of the CDR3 is TGTGCCAGCAGCCCATCATTCTCGACAGGGGGCAACTATGGCTACACCTTC. The encoded protein is CASSPSFSTGGNYGYTF. The gene calls are TRBV11-1 and TRBJ1-2, with 10 positions matching TRBD1. Germline trimming cut 5 bases from V and 2 bases from J; bases unmatched to any gene: 11. This CDR3 is built from 17 residues. CDR1 and CDR2 (germline): SGHAT, FQDESV (reference sequence).

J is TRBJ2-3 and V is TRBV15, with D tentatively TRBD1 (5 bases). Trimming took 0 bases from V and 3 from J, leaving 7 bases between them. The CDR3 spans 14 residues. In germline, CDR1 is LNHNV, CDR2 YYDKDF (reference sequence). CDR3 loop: CATSRDPGTDTQYF. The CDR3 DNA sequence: TGTGCCACCAGCAGAGATCCAGGGACAGATACGCAGTATTTT.

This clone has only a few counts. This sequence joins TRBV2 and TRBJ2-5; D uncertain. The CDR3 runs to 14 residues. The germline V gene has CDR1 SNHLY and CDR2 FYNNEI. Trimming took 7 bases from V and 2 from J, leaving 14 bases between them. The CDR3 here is CASIRETSQETQYF. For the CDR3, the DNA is TGTGCCAGCATTCGTGAGACTTCTCAAGAGACCCAGTACTTC.

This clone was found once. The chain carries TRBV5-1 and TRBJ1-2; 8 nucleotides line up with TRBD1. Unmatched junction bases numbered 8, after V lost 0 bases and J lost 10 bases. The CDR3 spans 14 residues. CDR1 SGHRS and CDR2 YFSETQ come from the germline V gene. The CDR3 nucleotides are TGCGCCAGCAGCTTGGAGCCGGACAGGGTAAACTACACCTTC. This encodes CASSLEPDRVNYTF.

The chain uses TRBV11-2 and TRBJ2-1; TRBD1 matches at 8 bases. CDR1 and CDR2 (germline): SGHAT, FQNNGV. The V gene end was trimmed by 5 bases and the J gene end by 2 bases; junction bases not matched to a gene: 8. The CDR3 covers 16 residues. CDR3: CASSLSPTGAYNEQFF. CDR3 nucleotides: TGTGCCAGCAGCCTGAGCCCGACAGGGGCCTACAATGAGCAGTTCTTC.

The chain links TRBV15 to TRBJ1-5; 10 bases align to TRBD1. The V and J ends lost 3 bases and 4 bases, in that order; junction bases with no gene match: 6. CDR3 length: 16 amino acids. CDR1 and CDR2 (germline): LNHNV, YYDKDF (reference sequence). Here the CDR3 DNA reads TGTGCCACCAGCAGGGGACAGGGGACACTAAATCAGCCCCAGCATTTT. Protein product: CATSRGQGTLNQPQHF.

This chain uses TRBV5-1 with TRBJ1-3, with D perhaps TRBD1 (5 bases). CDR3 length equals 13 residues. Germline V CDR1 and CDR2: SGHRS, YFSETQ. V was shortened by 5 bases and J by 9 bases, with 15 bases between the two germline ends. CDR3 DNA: TGCGCCAGCAGTTTTGAACGGGGGGGCACCATATATTTT. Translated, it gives CASSFERGGTIYF. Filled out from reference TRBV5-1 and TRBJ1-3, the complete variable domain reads KAGVTQTPRYLIKTRGQQVTLSCSPISGHRSVSWYQQTPGQGLQFLFEYFSETQRNKGNFPGRFSGRQFSNSRSEMNVSTLELGDSALYLCASSFERGGTIYFGEGSWLTVV.

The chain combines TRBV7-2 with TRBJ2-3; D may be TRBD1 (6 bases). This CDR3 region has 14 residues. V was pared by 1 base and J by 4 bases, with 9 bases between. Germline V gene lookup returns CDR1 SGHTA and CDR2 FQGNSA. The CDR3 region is CASSLDGGADTQYF. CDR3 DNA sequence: TGTGCCAGCAGCTTAGATGGGGGCGCAGATACGCAGTATTTT.